This is a list of T cell receptor beta chains from one sample in a study of blood T cells in healthy people across ages. TCRdb re-analysed the 5' RACE reads in MiXCR, keeping a single row per CDR3 protein. The data hold around 650,000 distinct CDR3 sequences, with 32% observed a single time. Sequencing was performed on blood. These receptors all come from an elderly woman in good health. The conserved cysteine and the conserved F or W are not part of the CDR3 here. A D gene is named only where the DNA matches it firmly.

d_call: TRBD2; j_call: TRBJ2-3; v_call: TRBV20-1; cdr3_aa: SADLRLAASLDTQY
d_call: -; j_call: TRBJ1-4; v_call: TRBV30; cdr3_aa: VLGGLATNEKLF
d_call: -; j_call: TRBJ2-7; v_call: TRBV7-8; cdr3_aa: ASSPRETHSYEQY
d_call: TRBD2; j_call: TRBJ2-1; v_call: TRBV20-1; cdr3_aa: SAGLARNEQF
d_call: TRBD2; j_call: TRBJ2-3; v_call: TRBV7-9; cdr3_aa: ASSLTSGGQGDTQY
d_call: -; j_call: TRBJ1-1; v_call: TRBV6-2/TRBV6-3; cdr3_aa: ASSGRLAEAF
d_call: -; j_call: TRBJ2-5; v_call: TRBV4-2; cdr3_aa: ASSQGATFQGNYNGQY
d_call: -; j_call: TRBJ2-4; v_call: TRBV15; cdr3_aa: ATSRGQAGGNIQY
d_call: TRBD2; j_call: TRBJ2-3; v_call: TRBV10-3; cdr3_aa: AISETVAGGPVTDTQY
d_call: TRBD2; j_call: TRBJ2-4; v_call: TRBV6-6; cdr3_aa: ASRPRGGGVAKNIQY
d_call: TRBD1; j_call: TRBJ1-1; v_call: TRBV5-1; cdr3_aa: ASSSAQGDTEAF
d_call: TRBD2; j_call: TRBJ2-5; v_call: TRBV27; cdr3_aa: ASSRRLAGAVGETQY
d_call: TRBD1; j_call: TRBJ1-5; v_call: TRBV18; cdr3_aa: ASSLDRGNPFSNQPQH
d_call: -; j_call: TRBJ2-5; v_call: TRBV20-1; cdr3_aa: SARPTAGTMYQETQY
d_call: -; j_call: TRBJ2-5; v_call: TRBV5-1; cdr3_aa: ASSSGAEETQY
d_call: -; j_call: TRBJ1-2; v_call: TRBV5-6; cdr3_aa: ASSFRWNGGYT
d_call: TRBD1; j_call: TRBJ1-2; v_call: TRBV7-2; cdr3_aa: ASSLAGGRGYGYT
d_call: -; j_call: TRBJ2-1; v_call: TRBV12-5; cdr3_aa: ASGLAGFHEQF
d_call: -; j_call: TRBJ2-7; v_call: TRBV12-3/TRBV12-4; cdr3_aa: ASSRSSPAGVYEQY
d_call: TRBD2; j_call: TRBJ2-1; v_call: TRBV5-1; cdr3_aa: ASGTSGVRNEQF
d_call: -; j_call: TRBJ1-1; v_call: TRBV6-1; cdr3_aa: ATRVRTPLNTEAF
d_call: -; j_call: TRBJ2-5; v_call: TRBV5-1; cdr3_aa: ASSRDDQETQY
d_call: -; j_call: TRBJ1-4; v_call: TRBV3-1; cdr3_aa: ASSQSEEKLF
d_call: -; j_call: TRBJ1-2; v_call: TRBV7-2; cdr3_aa: ASSLPGGYT
d_call: TRBD2; j_call: TRBJ2-3; v_call: TRBV5-1; cdr3_aa: ASSFLTSGGTDTQY
d_call: TRBD1; j_call: TRBJ2-5; v_call: TRBV6-1; cdr3_aa: ASRRPGQPLRNEQY
d_call: -; j_call: TRBJ1-2; v_call: TRBV4-3; cdr3_aa: ASSQVWGAEDYGYT
d_call: -; j_call: TRBJ2-2; v_call: TRBV3-1; cdr3_aa: ASSHGGPGELF
d_call: -; j_call: TRBJ2-7; v_call: TRBV7-2; cdr3_aa: ASSLNPREQY
d_call: -; j_call: TRBJ1-2; v_call: TRBV29-1; cdr3_aa: SVQARQYT
d_call: -; j_call: TRBJ2-2; v_call: TRBV9; cdr3_aa: ASKGLNTGELF
d_call: TRBD1; j_call: TRBJ1-2; v_call: TRBV20-1; cdr3_aa: SALFDRGGYT
d_call: TRBD1; j_call: TRBJ2-7; v_call: TRBV5-1; cdr3_aa: ASSAGDRAMEY
d_call: -; j_call: TRBJ2-5; v_call: TRBV7-2; cdr3_aa: ASSLGGPPHQETQY
d_call: TRBD2; j_call: TRBJ2-3; v_call: TRBV7-2; cdr3_aa: ASSKPGLALATNTQY
d_call: -; j_call: TRBJ2-2; v_call: TRBV6-2/TRBV6-3; cdr3_aa: ASNQTDTGELF
d_call: -; j_call: TRBJ2-3; v_call: TRBV5-6; cdr3_aa: ASSRTLAPWQY
d_call: -; j_call: TRBJ2-3; v_call: TRBV21-1; cdr3_aa: ASSPDTGTDTQY
d_call: -; j_call: TRBJ2-1; v_call: TRBV7-2; cdr3_aa: ASSSGRINEQF
d_call: -; j_call: TRBJ2-4; v_call: TRBV7-2; cdr3_aa: ASSETGAKNIQY
d_call: -; j_call: TRBJ2-3; v_call: TRBV20-1; cdr3_aa: SARDRSRGPSTDTQY
d_call: -; j_call: TRBJ1-5; v_call: TRBV12-3/TRBV12-4; cdr3_aa: ASRASQGNQPQH
d_call: TRBD2; j_call: TRBJ2-1; v_call: TRBV7-8; cdr3_aa: ACSSGTRDNEQF
d_call: -; j_call: TRBJ2-5; v_call: TRBV24-1; cdr3_aa: ATSDARVGETQY
d_call: -; j_call: TRBJ2-7; v_call: TRBV10-2; cdr3_aa: ASSSKTDGIYEQY
d_call: TRBD2; j_call: TRBJ2-7; v_call: TRBV9; cdr3_aa: ASSVSGASGFEQY
d_call: -; j_call: TRBJ2-3; v_call: TRBV20-1; cdr3_aa: SASPGADTQY
d_call: TRBD2; j_call: TRBJ2-1; v_call: TRBV7-9; cdr3_aa: ASTHERGGSYNEQF